A single T cell receptor beta chain is shown here with its context. Trimming removed 5 bases from V and 0 bases from J, with 10 bases in between. The V gene's germline CDR1 is SGHTA and CDR2 FQGNSA. The CDR3 length is 15 residues. This specimen belongs to a study of shared clonotypes between healthy human individuals. Whole-study context: The donor group consisted of two women and three men, aged 18 to 49.

Healthy HIV-negative adults with no recent acute infections or vaccinations were recruited as donors. The CD4+ fraction was divided into a CD45RA+ naive subset and a CD45RA-negative memory subset. Profiled with immunoSEQ multiplex PCR; TCRdb holds only in-frame clones, not every one. The table shows 2 million to 3 million clones, with more than 80% occurring only once. The sequenced sample was naive CD4+ T cells sorted from blood. Subset given: CD45RA+ positively selected. The gene calls are TRBV7-2 and TRBJ1-4; D is perhaps TRBD1 (5 bases). The receptor's source is a man aged 18 to 29 in good health. The CDR3 spells CASSKQGATNEKLFF. CDR3 in DNA: TGTGCCAGCAGCAAGCAGGGTGCAACTAATGAAAAACTGTTTTTT.